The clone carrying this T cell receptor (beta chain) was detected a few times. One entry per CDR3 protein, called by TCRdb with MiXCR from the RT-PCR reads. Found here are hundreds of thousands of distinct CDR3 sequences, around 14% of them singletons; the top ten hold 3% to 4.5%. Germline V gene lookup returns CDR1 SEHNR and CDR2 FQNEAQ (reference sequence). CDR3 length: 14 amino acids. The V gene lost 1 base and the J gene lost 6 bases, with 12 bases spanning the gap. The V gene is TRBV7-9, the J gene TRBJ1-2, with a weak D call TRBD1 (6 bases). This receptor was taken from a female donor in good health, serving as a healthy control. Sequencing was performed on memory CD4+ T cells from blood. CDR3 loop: CASSLVAQGNGYTF. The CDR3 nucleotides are TGTGCCAGCAGCTTAGTGGCGCAGGGGAATGGCTACACCTTC.